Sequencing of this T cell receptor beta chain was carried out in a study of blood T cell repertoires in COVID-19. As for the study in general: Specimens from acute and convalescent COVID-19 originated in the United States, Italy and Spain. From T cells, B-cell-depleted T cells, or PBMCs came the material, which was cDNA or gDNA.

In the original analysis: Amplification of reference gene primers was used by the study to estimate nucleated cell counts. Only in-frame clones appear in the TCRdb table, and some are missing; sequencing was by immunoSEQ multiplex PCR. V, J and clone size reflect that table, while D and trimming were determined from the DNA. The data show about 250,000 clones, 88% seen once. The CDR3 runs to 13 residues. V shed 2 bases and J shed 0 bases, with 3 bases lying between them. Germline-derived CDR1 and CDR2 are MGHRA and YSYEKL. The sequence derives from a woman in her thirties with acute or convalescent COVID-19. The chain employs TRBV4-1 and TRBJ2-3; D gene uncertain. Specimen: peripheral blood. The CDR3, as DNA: TGCGCCAGCAGCCAACTGAGCACAGATACGCAGTATTTT. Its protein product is CASSQLSTDTQYF.